One sample yielded the 22 T cell receptor beta chains listed below, sequenced in a study of cytomegalovirus exposure and HLA in healthy donors. PCR employed 60 Vbeta and 13 Jbeta primers. Data came from immunoSEQ multiplex PCR; TCRdb stores just in-frame clones and leaves some out. The top ten hold roughly 1.3% of the sample, which has 160,000 or so clones, 80% seen once. The sequencing input was PBMCs. These receptors all stem from a man in his thirties or forties in good health and CMV-seronegative.

The chain carries TRBV9 and TRBJ2-5; the D gene is possibly TRBD2 (6 bases). Looked up from germline, CDR1 is SGDLS and CDR2 is YYNGEE. V lost 3 bases to trimming and J lost 4 bases, with 19 bases between them. This CDR3 is built from 16 residues. The CDR3 nucleotides are TGTGCCAGCAGCGGATTGCGGGACGGGGCCGCAGAGACCCAGTACTTC. Protein sequence: CASSGLRDGAAETQYF.

The chain links TRBV7-8 to TRBJ2-7; D is perhaps TRBD1 (6 bases). The germline V and J ends were trimmed by 8 bases and 0 bases, with 11 bases remaining between them. This CDR3 spans 13 amino acids. Germline values: CDR1 SGHVS, CDR2 FQNEAQ. The CDR3 sequence is CASYGQSSYEQYF. The CDR3, as DNA: TGTGCCAGCTACGGACAGAGCTCCTACGAGCAGTACTTC. The full variable domain, in which reference TRBV7-8 and TRBJ2-7 provide the parts outside the CDR3, is GAGVSQSPRYKVAKRGQDVALRCDPISGHVSLFWYQQALGQGPEFLTYFQNEAQLDKSGLPSDRFFAERPEGSVSTLKIQRTQQEDSAVYLCASYGQSSYEQYFGPGTRLTVT.

The genes are TRBV7-2 and TRBJ2-6; tentatively, D is TRBD2 (6 bases). V dropped 1 base and J dropped 1 base, with 14 bases sitting between them. This CDR3 comprises 18 residues. Germline V CDR1 and CDR2: SGHTA, FQGNSA. CDR3 coding DNA: TGTGCCAGCAGCTTAGGTTCGATGGGGGGATCTGGGGCCAACGTCCTGACTTTC. It translates to CASSLGSMGGSGANVLTF.

The chain links TRBV9 to TRBJ2-3; D uncertain. Trimming cost V 6 bases and J 4 bases, with 12 bases left between them. Germline V gene data show CDR1 as SGDLS and CDR2 as YYNGEE. The length of the CDR3 is 13 residues. Written as DNA, the CDR3 is TGTGCCAGCACTCTTCTGGGCGCAGATACGCAGTATTTT. It encodes CASTLLGADTQYF.

This clone was observed a single time. The genes are TRBV30 and TRBJ2-7, with D unresolved. Per the germline V gene, CDR1 is GTSNPN and CDR2 is SVGIG (reference sequence). The CDR3 is made up of 12 amino acids. V lost 5 bases and J lost 2, with 10 bases in between. CDR3: CAWGEQAYEQYF. In DNA, the CDR3 is TGTGCCTGGGGTGAGCAAGCCTACGAGCAGTACTTC. The entire variable domain, with the rest obtained from reference TRBV30 and TRBJ2-7, is as follows: SQTIHQWPATLVQPVGSPLSLECTVEGTSNPNLYWYRQAAGRGLQLLFYSVGIGQISSEVPQNLSASRPQDRQFILSSKKLLLSDSGFYLCAWGEQAYEQYFGPGTRLTVT.

The chain is built from TRBV9 and TRBJ2-3; 8 nucleotides align to TRBD2. V lost 0 bases, J lost 3 bases, and 6 bases stayed unmatched. Germline-derived CDR1 and CDR2 are SGDLS and YYNGEE. The CDR3 runs 16 residues. The CDR3 region is CASSVEVTGGTDTQYF. The CDR3 DNA is TGTGCCAGCAGCGTAGAGGTCACGGGAGGGACAGATACGCAGTATTTT.

This clone was recorded once. As DNA, the CDR3 is TGTGCCAGCAGCCAAGTCAGCCGGACAGGGCTGTGGTTCTTC. Encoded protein: CASSQVSRTGLWFF. This chain links TRBV14 with TRBJ2-1; 8 bases are shared with TRBD1. Germline values: CDR1 SGHDN, CDR2 FVKESK. Trimming cost V 1 base and J 15 bases; bases outside gene matches: 11. The CDR3 is 14 residues long.

The chain links TRBV5-1 to TRBJ2-7; no clear D. V was pared by 0 bases and J by 7 bases, with 23 bases between. The germline CDR1 and CDR2 sequences are SGHRS and YFSETQ. This CDR3 contains 17 residues. In nucleotides, the CDR3 is TGCGCCAGCAGCTTGGTTGGGTCCCAGGCCCCAAATCGGGAGCAGTACTTC. Translation: CASSLVGSQAPNREQYF.

The chain couples TRBV30 to TRBJ2-5, with 8 bases lining up with TRBD2. Germline trimming cut 3 bases from V and 2 bases from J; bases unmatched to any gene: 2. Germline CDR1 is GTSNPN and CDR2 is SVGIG (reference sequence). CDR3 length: 13 residues. The CDR3 bases are TGTGCCTGGAGCGGGGGGGGGCAAGAGACCCAGTACTTC. As protein: CAWSGGGQETQYF.

The chain has TRBV30 and TRBJ1-5; 11 bases match TRBD1. V was pared by 8 bases and J by 1 base, with 4 bases of the junction left unmatched. Germline loops: CDR1 GTSNPN, CDR2 SVGIG (reference sequence). The CDR3 extends over 14 amino acids. The CDR3 nucleotides are TGTGCCACTGGACAGGGGGCGAGCAATCAGCCCCAGCATTTT. Protein product: CATGQGASNQPQHF.

This chain links TRBV19 with TRBJ2-7; TRBD2 matches 10 bases. CDR1 LNHDA and CDR2 SQIVND come from the germline V gene (reference sequence). V lost 6 bases, J lost 2 bases, and 4 bases stayed unmatched. CDR3 length equals 14 residues. For the CDR3, the DNA is TGTGCCAGTAGAGACACTAGCGGGACCTACGAGCAGTACTTC. Its translation is CASRDTSGTYEQYF.

The chain uses TRBV6-6 and TRBJ2-7; TRBD1 aligns across 9 bases. V dropped 5 bases and J dropped 2; count of bases not matched to a gene: 7. The CDR3 runs to 15 residues. The V gene's germline CDR1 is MNHNY and CDR2 SVGAGI (reference sequence). The CDR3 DNA is TGTGCCAGCAGTGAGCCGGGACAGGGCACCTACGAGCAGTACTTC. Translation: CASSEPGQGTYEQYF.

In this sample, this clone turned up a few times. V is TRBV12-5 and J is TRBJ2-1, with D possibly TRBD2 on 5 matching bases. Germline V gene data show CDR1 as LGHNT and CDR2 as FRNRAP. With 7 bases removed from V and 0 bases from J, the gap between germline ends came to 19 bases. The CDR3 loop spans 17 amino acids. The CDR3 protein is CASAPGGRRSSYNEQFF. In DNA, the CDR3 is TGTGCTAGTGCCCCCGGAGGACGGAGAAGCTCCTACAATGAGCAGTTCTTC.

The count of this clone is one. The rearrangement uses TRBV18 and TRBJ2-7, with TRBD1 matching 12 bases. Trimming cost V 3 bases and J 6 bases; bases outside gene matches: 3. The CDR3 runs to 14 residues. CDR1 and CDR2 (germline): KGHSH, LQKENI. CDR3 amino acids: CASSPGQGAFEQYF. The CDR3 bases are TGTGCCAGCTCACCGGGACAGGGGGCGTTCGAGCAGTACTTC.

This clone turned up a few times. The DNA of the CDR3 is TGCGCCAGCCATCGAGCGGGAGGATCCCACGAGCAGTACTTC. This gives the protein CASHRAGGSHEQYF. This rearrangement joins TRBV10-2 to TRBJ2-7; 9 bases align to TRBD2. V gave up 8 bases and J gave up 5 bases; unmatched junction bases: 10. In germline, CDR1 is WSHSY, CDR2 SAAADI. The CDR3 runs to 14 residues.

The J gene is TRBJ2-5, the V gene TRBV30, with D unclear. V was pared by 3 bases and J by 5 bases, with 13 bases between. Germline CDR1 is GTSNPN and CDR2 is SVGIG (reference sequence). This CDR3 region has 13 residues. CDR3 DNA: TGTGCCTGGAGGGTAAGAGGTGGGGAGACCCAGTACTTC. Amino acid sequence: CAWRVRGGETQYF.

The chain recombines TRBV5-1 with TRBJ1-3; 9 bases agree with TRBD1. Trimming cost V 4 bases and J 3 bases; bases outside gene matches: 5. The CDR3 contains 15 residues. Germline V gene sequence: CDR1 SGHRS, CDR2 YFSETQ. CDR3 nucleotides: TGCGCCAGCAGCCCCGACAGGGGGATTGGAAACACCATATATTTT. Its translation is CASSPDRGIGNTIYF.

This clone is a singleton in its sample. The rearrangement joins TRBV7-2 to TRBJ2-2; 13 bases line up with TRBD2. The CDR3 covers 15 residues. The germline gives CDR1 SGHTA, CDR2 FQGNSA. V dropped 3 bases and J dropped 7; count of bases not matched to a gene: 2. CDR3 loop: CASSLGLAGSGELFF. The CDR3 DNA follows: TGTGCCAGCAGCTTGGGACTAGCGGGAAGCGGGGAGCTGTTTTTT.

The chain joins TRBV6-5 to TRBJ2-7, with D possibly being TRBD1 (6 bases). V was trimmed by 2 bases and J by 2 bases, leaving 13 bases between them. Germline V gene sequence: CDR1 MNHEY, CDR2 SVGAGI. The CDR3 sequence is 15 residues long. For the CDR3, the DNA is TGTGCCAGCAGTTACCGGGACACCGGTCCCTACGAGCAGTACTTC. Its translation: CASSYRDTGPYEQYF.

The chain couples TRBV7-9 to TRBJ1-2; no clear D. CDR1 SEHNR and CDR2 FQNEAQ come from the germline V gene (reference sequence). This CDR3 contains 15 residues. The ends were cut back, 3 bases at V and 4 bases at J, with 15 bases in the middle. Here the CDR3 DNA reads TGTGCCAGCAGCTTTTTTGGGGAGGATGCCTATGGCTACACCTTC. It encodes CASSFFGEDAYGYTF.

The rearrangement links TRBV25-1 to TRBJ2-7, with 7 positions matching TRBD1. J was trimmed by 4 bases and V by 4 bases; bases with no gene match: 7. The CDR3 sequence is 14 residues long. Germline V lookup: CDR1 MGHDK, CDR2 SYGVNS. CDR3 DNA: TGTGCCAGCAGTGCCTGGGACAGTGGTTACGAGCAGTACTTC. As protein: CASSAWDSGYEQYF.

The rearrangement links TRBV2 to TRBJ2-7, with 8 bases identical to TRBD1. The V gene end was trimmed by 5 bases and the J gene end by 12 bases; junction bases not matched to a gene: 6. This CDR3 has 11 amino acids. CDR1 and CDR2 (germline): SNHLY, FYNNEI. The CDR3 DNA follows: TGTGCCAGCAGTTCCCAGACAGGGGTGTACTTC. It yields the protein CASSSQTGVYF.